The 3 T cell receptor beta chains given below trace back to one sample, sequenced in a study of blood T cells in healthy people across ages. A J-beta primer mix and a sample-barcoded 5' primer were used in a second PCR of roughly 6 to 12 cycles. TCRdb re-called the 5' RACE reads through MiXCR, storing one row per CDR3 protein. The sample lists approximately 730,000 distinct CDR3 sequences, roughly 41% seen once, with under 25% in the top ten. Input material: blood. These receptors all come from a woman aged 60-70 years in good health.

V is TRBV20-1 and J is TRBJ1-2, with 8 nucleotides matching TRBD1. J was trimmed by 3 bases and V by 1 base; bases with no gene match: 7. CDR1 and CDR2 (germline): DFQATT, SNEGSKA (reference sequence). The CDR3 runs to 15 residues. In nucleotides, the CDR3 is TGCAGTGCTAGAGTTGGACAGGGTGGAGACTATGGCTACACCTTC. Protein: CSARVGQGGDYGYTF.

The gene calls are TRBV20-1 and TRBJ2-7; a weak D match, TRBD2 (5 bases). This CDR3 contains 12 residues. From germline, CDR1 is DFQATT and CDR2 SNEGSKA (reference sequence). Trimming shortened V by 6 bases and J by 0 bases, and 9 bases separated the two germline ends. The chain's CDR3 is CSAWTDSYEQYF. The CDR3 nucleotides are TGCAGTGCATGGACTGACTCCTACGAGCAGTACTTC.

This clonotype occurred a few times. The chain uses TRBV7-2 and TRBJ2-7, with D possibly TRBD1 on 7 matching bases. The CDR3 is 15 amino acids. Looked up from germline, CDR1 is SGHTA and CDR2 is FQGNSA. The V end was cut by 7 bases, the J end by 0 bases, with 16 bases between. The CDR3 DNA reads TGTGCCAGCACCGGGGGCGGGGACAGCTCCTACGAGCAGTACTTC. Its translation is CASTGGGDSSYEQYF.